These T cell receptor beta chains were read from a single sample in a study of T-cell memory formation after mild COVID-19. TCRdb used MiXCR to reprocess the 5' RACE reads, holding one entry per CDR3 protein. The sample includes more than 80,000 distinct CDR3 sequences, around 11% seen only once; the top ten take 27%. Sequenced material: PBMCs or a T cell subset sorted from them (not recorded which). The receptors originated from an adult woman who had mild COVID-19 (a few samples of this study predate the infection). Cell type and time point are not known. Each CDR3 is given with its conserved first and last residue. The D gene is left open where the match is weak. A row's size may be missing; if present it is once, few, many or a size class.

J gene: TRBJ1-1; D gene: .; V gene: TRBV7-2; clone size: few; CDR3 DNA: TGTGCCAGCAGCGGGCAAACAGGGTATTTGGAAGCTTTCTTT; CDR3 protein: CASSGQTGYLEAFF
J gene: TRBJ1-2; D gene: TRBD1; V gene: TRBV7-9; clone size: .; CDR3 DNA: TGTGCCAGCAGCTTGGACAGGGGGCTGCCCTATGGCTACACCTTC; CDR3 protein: CASSLDRGLPYGYTF
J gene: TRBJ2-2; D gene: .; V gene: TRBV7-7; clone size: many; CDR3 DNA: TGTGCTAGCAGCCCTCGAACGAACACCGGGGAGCTGTTTTTT; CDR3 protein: CASSPRTNTGELFF
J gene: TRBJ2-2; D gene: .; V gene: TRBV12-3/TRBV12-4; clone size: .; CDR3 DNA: TGTGCCAGCAGTTTGGACAGTTACACCGGGGAGCTGTTTTTT; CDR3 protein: CASSLDSYTGELFF
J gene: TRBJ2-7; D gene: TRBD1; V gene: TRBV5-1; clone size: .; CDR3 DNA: TGCGCCAGCAGCCTAGGACAGGGGGGGAACGAGCAGTACTTC; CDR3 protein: CASSLGQGGNEQYF
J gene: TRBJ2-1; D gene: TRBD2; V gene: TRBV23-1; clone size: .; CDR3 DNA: TGCGCCAGCAGTCGTCCTAGCGGGGTGGACAATGAGCAGTTCTTC; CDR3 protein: CASSRPSGVDNEQFF
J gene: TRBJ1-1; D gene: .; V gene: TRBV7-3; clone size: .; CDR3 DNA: TGTGCCAGCAGCTTAAATGGGAACACTGAAGCTTTCTTT; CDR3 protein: CASSLNGNTEAFF
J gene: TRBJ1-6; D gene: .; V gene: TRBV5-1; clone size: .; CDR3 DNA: TGCGCCAGCAGCCCCTGGAGCTCCTATAATTCACCCCTCCACTTT; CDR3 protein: CASSPWSSYNSPLHF
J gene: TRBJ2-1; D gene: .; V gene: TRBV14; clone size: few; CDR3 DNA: TGTGCCAGCAGCCAACTCTGGGGAGGTGGCTACAATGAGCAGTTCTTC; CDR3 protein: CASSQLWGGGYNEQFF
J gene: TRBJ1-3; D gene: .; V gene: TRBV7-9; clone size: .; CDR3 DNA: TGTGCCAGCAGCTTATATAACCTGATCCAAAACACCATATATTTT; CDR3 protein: CASSLYNLIQNTIYF
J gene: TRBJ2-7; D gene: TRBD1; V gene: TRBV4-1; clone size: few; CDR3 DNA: TGCGCCAGCAGCCAAGTGACAGGGGGCTCGTACGAGCAGTACTTC; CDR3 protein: CASSQVTGGSYEQYF
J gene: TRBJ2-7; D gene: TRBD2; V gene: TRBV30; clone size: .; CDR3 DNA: TGTGCCTGCGGGGGGCTAGCGGGAGGGACCCTTACCGGAGAAGAGTACTTC; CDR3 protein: CACGGLAGGTLTGEEYF
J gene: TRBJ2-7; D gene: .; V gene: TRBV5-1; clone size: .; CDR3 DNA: TGCGCCAGCAGCTTCACCGAAGGGCTCGAGCAGTACTTC; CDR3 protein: CASSFTEGLEQYF
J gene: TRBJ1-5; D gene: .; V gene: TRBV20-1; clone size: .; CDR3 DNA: TGCAGTGCTAGCCCCCCCCGGACGGATAGCAATCAGCCCCAGCATTTT; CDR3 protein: CSASPPRTDSNQPQHF
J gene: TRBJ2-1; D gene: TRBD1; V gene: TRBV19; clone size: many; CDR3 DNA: TGTGCCAGTAGTATCGGACAGGGGGCTTACAATGAGCAGTTCTTC; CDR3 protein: CASSIGQGAYNEQFF
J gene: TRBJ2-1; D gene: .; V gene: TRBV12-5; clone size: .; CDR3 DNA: TGTGCTAGTGGTTTCTACCCAGGGATCCATGAGCAGTTCTTC; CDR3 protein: CASGFYPGIHEQFF
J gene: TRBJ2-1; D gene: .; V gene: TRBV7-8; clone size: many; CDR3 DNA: TGTGCCAGCAGCTTAGGGGACCGATACAATGAGCAGTTCTTC; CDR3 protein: CASSLGDRYNEQFF
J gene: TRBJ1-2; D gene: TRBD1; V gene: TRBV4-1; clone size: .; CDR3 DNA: TGCGCCAGCAGCCCGGGACAGGGGTATGGCTACACCTTC; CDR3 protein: CASSPGQGYGYTF
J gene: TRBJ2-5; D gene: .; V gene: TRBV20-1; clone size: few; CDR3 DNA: TGCAGTGCTAGAGATATAATATTTGGGACCGCTCGGGAGACCCAGTACTTC; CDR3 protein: CSARDIIFGTARETQYF
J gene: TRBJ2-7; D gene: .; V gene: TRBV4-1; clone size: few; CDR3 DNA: TGCGCCAGCAGCCAAGATGAGCGGTTCTACGAGCAGTACTTC; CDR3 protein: CASSQDERFYEQYF
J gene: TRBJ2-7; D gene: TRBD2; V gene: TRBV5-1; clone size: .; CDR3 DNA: TGCGCCAGCAGCTCCCGGACTAGCGGAACTTTCTACGAGCAGTACTTC; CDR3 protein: CASSSRTSGTFYEQYF
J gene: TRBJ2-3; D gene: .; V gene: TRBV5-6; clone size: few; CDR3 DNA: TGTGCCAGCAGCTTGGTGTCGGGATTCAACACAGATACGCAGTATTTT; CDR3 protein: CASSLVSGFNTDTQYF
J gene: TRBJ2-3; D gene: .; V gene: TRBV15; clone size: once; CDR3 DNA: TGTGCCACCAGCAGAGACGCCGGGGGTGCGGCCGATACGCAGTATTTT; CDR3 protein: CATSRDAGGAADTQYF
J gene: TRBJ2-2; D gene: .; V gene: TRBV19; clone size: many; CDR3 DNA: TGTGCCAGTAGTATCTGGCAGGGAACGAACACCGGGGAGCTGTTTTTT; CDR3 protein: CASSIWQGTNTGELFF
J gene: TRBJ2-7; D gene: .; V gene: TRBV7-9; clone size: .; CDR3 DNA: TGTGCCAGCAGCTCAAAACAGGCGTTTGAGCAGTACTTC; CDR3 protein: CASSSKQAFEQYF
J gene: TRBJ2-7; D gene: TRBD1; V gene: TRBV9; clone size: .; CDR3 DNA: TGTGCCAGCAGCGTAGAAACAGGGGCCCCCTACGAGCAGTACTTC; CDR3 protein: CASSVETGAPYEQYF
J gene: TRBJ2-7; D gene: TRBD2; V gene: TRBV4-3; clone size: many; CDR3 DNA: TGCGCCAGCAGCCAACACTACTCCCGGACAGCGGGAGGGCCTCTTACGTACGAGCAGTACTTC; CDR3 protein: CASSQHYSRTAGGPLTYEQYF
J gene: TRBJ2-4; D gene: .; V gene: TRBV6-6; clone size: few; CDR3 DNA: TGTGCCAGCAGTTACCCGACAGAGAAAAACATTCAGTACTTC; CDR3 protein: CASSYPTEKNIQYF
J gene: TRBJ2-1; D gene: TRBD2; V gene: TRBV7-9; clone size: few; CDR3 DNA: TGTGCCAGCAGCTTCTCCGGGACTAGCGGGGACAATGAGCAGTTCTTC; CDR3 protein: CASSFSGTSGDNEQFF
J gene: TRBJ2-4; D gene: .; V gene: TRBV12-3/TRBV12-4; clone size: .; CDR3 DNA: TGTGCCAGCAGTGGAGTGGAGCAGGACCGCGACATTCAGTACTTC; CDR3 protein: CASSGVEQDRDIQYF
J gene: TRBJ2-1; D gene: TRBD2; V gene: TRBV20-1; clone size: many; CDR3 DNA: TGCAGTGCTAGAGACCGTTTAGCGGGGGACTACAATGAGCAGTTCTTC; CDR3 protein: CSARDRLAGDYNEQFF
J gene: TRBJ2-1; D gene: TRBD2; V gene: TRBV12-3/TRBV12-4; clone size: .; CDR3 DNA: TGTGCCAGCAGAGAAGCGGGAGGGCCGTCGTATGAGCAGTTCTTC; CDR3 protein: CASREAGGPSYEQFF
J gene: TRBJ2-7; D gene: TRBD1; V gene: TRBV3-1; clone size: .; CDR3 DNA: TGTGCCAGCAGCCAACGGGACAGATCTTTATCCCCCTACGAGCAGTACTTC; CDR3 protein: CASSQRDRSLSPYEQYF
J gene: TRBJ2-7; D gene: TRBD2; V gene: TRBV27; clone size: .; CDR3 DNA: TGTGCCAGCAGTTTATCGACAGCGGGGGATACCTACGAGCAGTACTTC; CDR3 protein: CASSLSTAGDTYEQYF
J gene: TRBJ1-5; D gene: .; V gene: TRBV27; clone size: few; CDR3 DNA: TGTGCCAGCAGTTTAAACCTAGGGCAGCCCCAGCATTTT; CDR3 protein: CASSLNLGQPQHF
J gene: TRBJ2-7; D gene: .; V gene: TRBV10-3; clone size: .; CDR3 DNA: TGTGCCATCAGTGAAAGGGGACGCAGCTCCTACGAGCAGTACTTC; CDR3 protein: CAISERGRSSYEQYF
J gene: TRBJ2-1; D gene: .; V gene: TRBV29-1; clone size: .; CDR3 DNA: TGCAGCGGGAGGGGGGACTTCGACAATGAGCATTTCTTC; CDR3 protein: CSGRGDFDNEHFF
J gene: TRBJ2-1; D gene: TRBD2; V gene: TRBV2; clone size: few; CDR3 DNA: TGTGCCAGCAGCCCTCCCGGGGGGGGGCGGTTCTTC; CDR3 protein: CASSPPGGGRFF
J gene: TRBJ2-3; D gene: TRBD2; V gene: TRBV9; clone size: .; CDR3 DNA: TGTGCCAGCAGCCCCCAAGGAAGGCTAGCGGGGGAAACAGATACGCAGTATTTT; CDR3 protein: CASSPQGRLAGETDTQYF
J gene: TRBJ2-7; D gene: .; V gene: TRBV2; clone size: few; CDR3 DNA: TGTGCCAGCAGTGAAGCCTCTACAGGGCCAGTCTCCTACGAGCAGTACTTC; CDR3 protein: CASSEASTGPVSYEQYF
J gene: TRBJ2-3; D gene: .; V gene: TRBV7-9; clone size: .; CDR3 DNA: TGTGCCAGCAGCCTATTCTTTGCGGGGCCCACAGATACGCAGTATTTT; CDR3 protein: CASSLFFAGPTDTQYF
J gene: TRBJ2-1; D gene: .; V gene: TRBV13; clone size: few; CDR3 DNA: .; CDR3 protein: CASSSMDSTSGNEQFF
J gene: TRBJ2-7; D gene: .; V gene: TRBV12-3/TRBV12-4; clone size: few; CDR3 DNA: TGTGCCAGCAGTGCACGGCCCAGCTCCTACGAGCAGTACTTC; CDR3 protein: CASSARPSSYEQYF
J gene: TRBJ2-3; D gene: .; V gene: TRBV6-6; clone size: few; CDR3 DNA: TGTGCCAGCAGTTGGTCGATCAACAGAGACACAGATACGCAGTATTTT; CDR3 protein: CASSWSINRDTDTQYF
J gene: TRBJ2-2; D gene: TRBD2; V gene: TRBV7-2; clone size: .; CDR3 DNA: TGTGCCGGGAGGGAGACCTGGGGCACCGGGGAGCTGTTTTTT; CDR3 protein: CAGRETWGTGELFF
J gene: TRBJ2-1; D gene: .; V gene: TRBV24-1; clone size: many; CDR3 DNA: TGTGCCACCAGTGACCCCGACAGGGAGGCGAGTGAGCAGTTCTTC; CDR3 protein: CATSDPDREASEQFF
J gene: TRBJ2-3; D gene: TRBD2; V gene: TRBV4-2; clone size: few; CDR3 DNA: TGTGCCAGCAGCCAAGATCCGACGGGGGGGAACCCAGATACGCAGTATTTT; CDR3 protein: CASSQDPTGGNPDTQYF
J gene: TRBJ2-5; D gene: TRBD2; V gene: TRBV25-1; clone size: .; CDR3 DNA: TGTGCCAGCGGAACTTTAGCGGGAGGACAAGAGACCCAGTACTTC; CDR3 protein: CASGTLAGGQETQYF